These 29 T cell receptor beta chains were sequenced from one sample in a study of OX40 agonist ivuxolimab in advanced cancers. Sequencing used immunoSEQ multiplex PCR; TCRdb keeps in-frame clones, though not all of them. Of 30,000 to 35,000 clones in the sample, roughly nine tenths were seen once. The specimen was CD4+ or CD8+ T cells sorted from blood, collected in a trial of the OX40 agonist ivuxolimab. Source of these receptors: an adult with an advanced solid tumor such as melanoma, head and neck, liver or kidney cancer.

The chain couples TRBV7-2 to TRBJ2-3; 9 nucleotides agree with TRBD2. The V and J ends lost 9 bases and 4 bases, in that order; junction bases with no gene match: 5. CDR3 length: 13 amino acids. CDR1 is SGHTA, CDR2 FQGNSA, per germline. CDR3 DNA sequence: TGTGCCAGTACAATAGCGGGAGCAGATACGCAGTATTTT. Its translation is CASTIAGADTQYF.

The CDR3 bases are TGTGCCAGCAGCTTAGACGGTAACTATGGCTACACCTTC. This encodes CASSLDGNYGYTF. The chain combines TRBV11-2 with TRBJ1-2; no reliable D call. Germline lookup yields CDR1 SGHAT and CDR2 FQNNGV. The CDR3 length is 13 residues. V was shortened by 0 bases and J by 1 base, with 3 bases between the two germline ends.

The J gene is TRBJ2-7, the V gene TRBV6-1; 9 nucleotides agree with TRBD1. This CDR3 is 13 amino acids long. The V segment lost 0 bases and the J segment 6 bases; nucleotides outside the gene matches: 0. Per the germline V gene, CDR1 is MNHNS and CDR2 is SASEGT. Here the CDR3 reads CASSEADRGEQYF. CDR3 DNA sequence: TGTGCCAGCAGTGAAGCGGACAGGGGCGAGCAGTACTTC.

V and J are TRBV5-4 and TRBJ1-1; 9 nucleotides line up with TRBD1. The CDR3 has 13 residues. V lost 4 bases and J lost 6; bases outside the gene matches: 4. The germline V gene encodes CDR1 SGHNT and CDR2 YYREEE (reference sequence). The CDR3 spells CASSQDRGAEAFF. CDR3 nucleotides: TGTGCCAGCAGCCAGGACAGGGGCGCTGAAGCTTTCTTT.

With respect to this clone: The sample carries other DNA sequences with the same CDR3. The CDR3 here is CASSLSQAYEQYF. The CDR3 coding sequence is TGTGCCAGCAGTTTATCCCAGGCCTACGAGCAGTACTTC. V is TRBV27 and J is TRBJ2-7; D unclear. Trimming cost V 0 bases and J 2 bases, with 5 bases left between them. Per the germline V gene, CDR1 is MNHEY and CDR2 is SMNVEV (reference sequence). The length of the CDR3 is 13 residues.

The chain is built from TRBV7-3 and TRBJ2-1; 10 bases agree with TRBD1. Trimming took 0 bases from V and 6 from J; bases not matched to a gene: 14. The germline gives CDR1 SGHTA, CDR2 FQGTGA. The CDR3 contains 19 residues. CDR3 sequence: CASSLTPGQGSYLANEQFF. The CDR3 coding sequence is TGTGCCAGCAGCTTAACCCCGGGACAGGGGTCGTATCTCGCCAATGAGCAGTTCTTC.

The CDR3 loop is CASTIIGTGVNEAFF. DNA of the CDR3: TGTGCCAGCACTATAATCGGTACAGGGGTAAATGAAGCTTTCTTT. The chain combines TRBV28 with TRBJ1-1; TRBD1 agrees at 7 bases. The V and J ends lost 7 bases and 7 bases, in that order; junction bases with no gene match: 15. CDR3 length: 15 amino acids. Germline V gives CDR1 MDHEN, CDR2 SYDVKM.

The rearrangement links TRBV5-6 to TRBJ1-2; TRBD1 is a possible D gene (5 bases). The germline V gene encodes CDR1 SGHDT and CDR2 YYEEEE. The CDR3 has 13 residues. V lost 2 bases, J lost 5 bases, and 10 bases lay in between. This CDR3 reads CASSLSSGYGYTF. The CDR3 coding sequence is TGTGCCAGCAGCTTAAGTTCAGGGTATGGCTACACCTTC.

CDR3 in amino acids: CSAGLGYEQYF. CDR3 sequence (DNA): TGCAGTGCTGGTTTGGGATACGAGCAGTACTTC. The chain combines TRBV20-1 with TRBJ2-7; no definite D call. Germline CDR1 reads DFQATT; CDR2 reads SNEGSKA (reference sequence). V gave up 5 bases and J gave up 4 bases, with 9 bases separating them. The CDR3 has 11 amino acids.

The rearrangement links TRBV18 to TRBJ1-1; no clear D gene. V was clipped by 2 bases and J by 0 bases, with 7 bases between them. This CDR3 is built from 14 residues. CDR1 is KGHSH, CDR2 LQKENI, per germline. In nucleotides, the CDR3 is TGTGCCAGCTCACCATTATCCCTGAACACTGAAGCTTTCTTT. Translation gives CASSPLSLNTEAFF.

This chain connects TRBV11-2 to TRBJ2-1; D may be TRBD1 or TRBD2 (5 bases each). Trimming took off 5 bases at V and 4 bases at J, with 18 bases between the two ends. The V gene's germline CDR1 is SGHAT and CDR2 FQNNGV. The CDR3 is made up of 16 amino acids. Here the CDR3 DNA reads TGTGCCAGCAGCCCGGCCGGGACCCACCTATACAATGAGCAGTTCTTC. This translates into CASSPAGTHLYNEQFF.

V usage is TRBV27 and J usage is TRBJ2-5; TRBD1 matches at 10 bases. Germline CDR1 is MNHEY and CDR2 is SMNVEV (reference sequence). V lost 4 bases and J lost 4; bases outside the gene matches: 6. The CDR3 contains 15 residues. CDR3 nucleotide sequence: TGTGCCAGCAGTTCCGGGACAGGGGTGGGAGAGACCCAGTACTTC. As protein: CASSSGTGVGETQYF.

This clone has only one observation. The chain links TRBV7-9 to TRBJ2-5, with 8 bases fitting TRBD1. TRBJ2-7 explains the end of the DNA better; the J call may be wrong. Per germline, CDR1 SEHNR and CDR2 FQNEAQ (reference sequence). This CDR3 is built from 15 residues. The CDR3 DNA is TGTGCCAGCAGCTCGATGATGGACAGGGTCTACGAGCAGTACTTC. Translated, it gives CASSSMMDRVYEQYF.

The chain carries TRBV28 and TRBJ1-2; tentative D call: TRBD1 (5 bases). V was trimmed by 2 bases and J by 6 bases, leaving 22 bases between them. Germline loops: CDR1 MDHEN, CDR2 SYDVKM. The length of the CDR3 is 17 residues. CDR3 region: CASSLDLRDLPGDGYTF. The CDR3 DNA sequence: TGTGCCAGCAGTTTAGATCTCCGGGACCTCCCCGGGGATGGCTACACCTTC.

The chain uses TRBV18 and TRBJ2-5, with 11 bases lining up with TRBD1. The DNA end is more similar to TRBJ2-7, so the J call may be wrong. Germline V gene lookup returns CDR1 KGHSH and CDR2 LQKENI. The CDR3 runs 13 residues. CDR3 loop: CASSGTGGDEQYF. CDR3 coding DNA: TGTGCCAGTTCCGGGACAGGGGGTGACGAGCAGTACTTC.

The rearrangement joins TRBV7-9 to TRBJ1-1; a possible D gene is TRBD1 (5 bases). From germline, CDR1 is SEHNR and CDR2 FQNEAQ (reference sequence). This CDR3 is built from 13 residues. V lost 2 bases and J lost 7, with 11 bases in between. The CDR3 DNA reads as TGTGCCAGCAGCTTATCGGGGCTTAGTGAAGCTTTCTTT. Amino acid sequence: CASSLSGLSEAFF. The whole variable domain, remainder taken from reference TRBV7-9 and TRBJ1-1, is DTGVSQNPRHKITKRGQNVTFRCDPISEHNRLYWYRQTLGQGPEFLTYFQNEAQLEKSRLLSDRFSAERPKGSFSTLEIQRTEQGDSAMYLCASSLSGLSEAFFGQGTRLTVV.

This rearrangement joins TRBV27 to TRBJ1-1; D remains unclear. V was clipped by 0 bases and J by 11 bases, with 16 bases between them. This CDR3 contains 14 residues. CDR1 and CDR2 (germline): MNHEY, SMNVEV (reference sequence). This CDR3 is CASSLSPGTVFAFF. In DNA, the CDR3 is TGTGCCAGCAGTTTATCGCCGGGTACGGTCTTCGCTTTCTTT.

This clone was recorded a few times. The chain employs TRBV7-8 and TRBJ1-3; TRBD1 matches 9 bases. CDR3 length: 15 residues. V trimming: 4 bases; J trimming: 1 base; junction bases outside the gene matches: 2. Looked up from germline, CDR1 is SGHVS and CDR2 is FQNEAQ. The CDR3: CASSSGQGSGNTIYF. CDR3 DNA sequence: TGTGCCAGCAGCTCCGGACAGGGGTCTGGAAACACCATATATTTT.

The chain recombines TRBV10-3 with TRBJ2-2; 8 bases are shared with TRBD2. V shed 3 bases and J 3 bases; nucleotides not matched to a gene: 3. Germline CDR1 reads ENHRY; CDR2 reads SYGVKD. This CDR3 has 15 amino acids. The DNA for the CDR3 is TGTGCCATCAGTGAACCCGGGAGGGACACCGGGGAGCTGTTTTTT. It specifies CAISEPGRDTGELFF.

The chain employs TRBV15 and TRBJ1-3; TRBD1 aligns across 7 bases. CDR1 and CDR2 from the germline V gene are LNHNV and YYDKDF (reference sequence). The V and J ends lost 1 base and 2 bases, in that order; junction bases with no gene match: 5. The CDR3 spans 16 residues. The CDR3 DNA reads TGTGCCACCAGCAGAGCCGGGACAGTGGCTGGAAACACCATATATTTT. This translates into CATSRAGTVAGNTIYF.

The chain links TRBV9 to TRBJ2-7, with a weak D call TRBD1 (6 bases). The CDR3 runs to 13 residues. The germline V gene has CDR1 SGDLS and CDR2 YYNGEE. The V end was cut by 3 bases, the J end by 3 bases, with 10 bases between. The CDR3, as DNA: TGTGCCAGCAGCGGCGACAGGAGCTACGAGCAGTACTTC. This translates into CASSGDRSYEQYF.

The J gene is TRBJ1-6, the V gene TRBV4-3; D is ambiguous. Germline CDR1 and CDR2: LGHNA and YSLEER. V was pared by 4 bases and J by 6 bases, with 13 bases between. The CDR3 length is 15 residues. The CDR3 loop is CASSPRHFANSPLHF. CDR3 in DNA: TGCGCCAGCAGCCCACGGCATTTTGCTAATTCACCCCTCCACTTT.

For the CDR3, the DNA is TGTGCCAGTAGTATAGGCGGGACCTTCAATGAGCAGTTCTTC. Translation gives CASSIGGTFNEQFF. The V gene is TRBV19, the J gene TRBJ2-1; D is perhaps TRBD2 (6 bases). Per the germline V gene, CDR1 is LNHDA and CDR2 is SQIVND (reference sequence). The V end lost 1 base, the J end lost 6 bases, and 10 bases lay between the germline ends. The CDR3 runs 14 residues.

The genes are TRBV4-1 and TRBJ2-7; 11 bases agree with TRBD1. Germline assignment: CDR1 MGHRA and CDR2 YSYEKL. The J segment lost 5 bases and the V segment lost 4 bases, leaving 7 bases of the junction unmatched. The CDR3 spans 15 residues. CDR3 bases: TGCGCCAGCAGCCCAGGACAGGGGGCTATCGACGAGCAGTACTTC. It encodes CASSPGQGAIDEQYF.

The chain's CDR3 is CASSLLQSGLSYEQYF. As DNA, the CDR3 is TGCGCCAGCAGCCTCCTCCAATCGGGACTCTCCTACGAGCAGTACTTC. The V and J genes are TRBV4-1 and TRBJ2-7; D may be TRBD2 (6 bases). The CDR3 spans 16 residues. The germline V gene has CDR1 MGHRA and CDR2 YSYEKL. V was trimmed by 4 bases and J by 0 bases, leaving 16 bases between them.

The chain carries TRBV5-1 and TRBJ2-3, with D perhaps TRBD2 (5 bases). V gave up 0 bases and J gave up 4 bases, with 12 bases separating them. This CDR3 has 15 amino acids. Germline CDR1 and CDR2: SGHRS and YFSETQ. The CDR3 spells CASSLDLLGADTQYF. CDR3 nucleotides: TGCGCCAGCAGCTTGGACCTATTGGGAGCAGATACGCAGTATTTT.

CDR3 in amino acids: CASSDGTSDGVNEQFF. CDR3 nucleotide sequence: TGTGCCAGCAGTGACGGGACTAGCGACGGAGTAAATGAGCAGTTCTTC. V gene TRBV6-4 combines with J gene TRBJ2-1; 10 bases line up with TRBD2. The CDR3 sequence is 16 residues long. Germline values: CDR1 MRHNA, CDR2 SNTAGT. Unmatched junction bases numbered 8, after V lost 2 bases and J lost 7 bases.

The chain combines TRBV4-2 with TRBJ2-7; either TRBD1 or TRBD2 may supply D (6 bases each). Looked up from germline, CDR1 is LGHNA and CDR2 is YNFKEQ. Trimming shortened V by 1 base and J by 1 base, and 17 bases separated the two germline ends. The CDR3 contains 17 residues. CDR3 sequence reads: CASSQAEGVEGSYEQYF. The CDR3 DNA sequence: TGTGCCAGCAGCCAAGCGGAGGGGGTTGAGGGGTCCTACGAGCAGTACTTC.

The chain combines TRBV4-1 with TRBJ2-5; the D gene is possibly TRBD1 (6 bases). In germline, CDR1 is MGHRA, CDR2 YSYEKL. The CDR3 consists of 15 residues. With 1 base removed from V and 4 bases from J, the gap between germline ends came to 13 bases. This chain's CDR3 is CASSQGQGFGETQYF. Written as DNA, the CDR3 is TGCGCCAGCAGCCAAGGGCAGGGGTTTGGAGAGACCCAGTACTTC.